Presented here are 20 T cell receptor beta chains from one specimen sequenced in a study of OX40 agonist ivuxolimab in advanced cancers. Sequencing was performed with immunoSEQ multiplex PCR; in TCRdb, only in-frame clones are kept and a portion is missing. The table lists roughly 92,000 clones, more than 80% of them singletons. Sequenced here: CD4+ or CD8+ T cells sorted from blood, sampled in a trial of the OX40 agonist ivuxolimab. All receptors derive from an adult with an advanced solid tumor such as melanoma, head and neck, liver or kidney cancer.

CDR3 sequence: CASTRTGAVNEQFF. The CDR3 DNA reads as TGTGCCAGCACCCGGACAGGGGCTGTCAATGAGCAGTTCTTC. This chain links TRBV9 with TRBJ2-1; 9 bases are shared with TRBD1. Germline values: CDR1 SGDLS, CDR2 YYNGEE. J was trimmed by 6 bases and V by 6 bases; bases with no gene match: 7. The CDR3 has 14 amino acids.

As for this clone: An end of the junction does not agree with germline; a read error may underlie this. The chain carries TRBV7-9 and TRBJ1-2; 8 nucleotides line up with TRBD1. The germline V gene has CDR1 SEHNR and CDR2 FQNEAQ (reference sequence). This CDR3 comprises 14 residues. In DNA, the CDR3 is TGCGCCAGCAGCCAGGGACAGGACCACTATGGCTACACCTTC. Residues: CASSQGQDHYGYTF.

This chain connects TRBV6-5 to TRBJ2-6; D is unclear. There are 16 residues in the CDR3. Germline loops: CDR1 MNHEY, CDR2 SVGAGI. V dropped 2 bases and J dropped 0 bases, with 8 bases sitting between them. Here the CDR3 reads CASSYDHTSGANVLTF. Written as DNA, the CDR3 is TGTGCCAGCAGTTACGATCATACCTCTGGGGCCAACGTCCTGACTTTC.

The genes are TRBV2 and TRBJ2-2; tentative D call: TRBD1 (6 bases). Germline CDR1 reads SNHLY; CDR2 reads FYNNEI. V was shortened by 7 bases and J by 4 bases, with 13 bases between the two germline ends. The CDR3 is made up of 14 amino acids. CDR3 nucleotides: TGTGCCAGCATGGGCCAGGGGAGCACCGGGGAGCTGTTTTTT. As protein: CASMGQGSTGELFF.

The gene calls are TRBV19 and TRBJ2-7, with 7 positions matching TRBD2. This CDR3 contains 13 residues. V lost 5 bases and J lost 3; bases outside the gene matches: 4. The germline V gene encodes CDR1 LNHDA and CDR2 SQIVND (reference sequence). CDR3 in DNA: TGTGCCAGTAGTCATGGGGGGGACTACGAGCAGTACTTC. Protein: CASSHGGDYEQYF.

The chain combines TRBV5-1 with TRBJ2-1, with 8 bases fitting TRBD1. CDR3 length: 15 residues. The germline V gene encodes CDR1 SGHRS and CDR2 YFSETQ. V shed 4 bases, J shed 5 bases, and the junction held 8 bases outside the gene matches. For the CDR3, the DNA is TGCGCCAGCAGCCTAGACAGGGGCGAACACAATGAGCAGTTCTTC. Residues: CASSLDRGEHNEQFF.

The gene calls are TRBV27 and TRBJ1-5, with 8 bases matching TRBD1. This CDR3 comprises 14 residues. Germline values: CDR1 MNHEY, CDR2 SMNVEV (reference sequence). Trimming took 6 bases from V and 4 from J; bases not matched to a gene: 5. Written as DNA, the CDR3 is TGTGCCAGCAGCAGACAGGGGCTAAATCAGCCCCAGCATTTT. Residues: CASSRQGLNQPQHF.

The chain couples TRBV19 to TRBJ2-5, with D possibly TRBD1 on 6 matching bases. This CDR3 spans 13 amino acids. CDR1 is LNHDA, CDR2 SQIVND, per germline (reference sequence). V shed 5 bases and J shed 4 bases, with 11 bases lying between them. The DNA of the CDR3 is TGTGCCAGTAGTCCTCAGGGGTTAGAGACCCAGTACTTC. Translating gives CASSPQGLETQYF.

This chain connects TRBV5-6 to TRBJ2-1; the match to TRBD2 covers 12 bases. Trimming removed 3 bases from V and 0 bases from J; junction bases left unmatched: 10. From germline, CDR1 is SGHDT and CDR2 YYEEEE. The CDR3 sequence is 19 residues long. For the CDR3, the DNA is TGTGCCAGCAGCTCGAACTACGCTAGCGGGGGGGACTCCTACAATGAGCAGTTCTTC. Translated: CASSSNYASGGDSYNEQFF.

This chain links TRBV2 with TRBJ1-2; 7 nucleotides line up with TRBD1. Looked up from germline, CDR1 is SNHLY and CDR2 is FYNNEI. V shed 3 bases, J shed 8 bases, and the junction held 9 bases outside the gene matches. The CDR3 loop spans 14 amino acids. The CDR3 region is CASSDRGALMGYTF. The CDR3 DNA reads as TGTGCCAGCAGTGACAGGGGGGCCTTGATGGGCTACACCTTC. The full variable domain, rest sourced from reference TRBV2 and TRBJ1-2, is EPEVTQTPSHQVTQMGQEVILRCVPISNHLYFYWYRQILGQKVEFLVSFYNNEISEKSEIFDDQFSVERPDGSNFTLKIRSTKLEDSAMYFCASSDRGALMGYTFGSGTRLTVV.

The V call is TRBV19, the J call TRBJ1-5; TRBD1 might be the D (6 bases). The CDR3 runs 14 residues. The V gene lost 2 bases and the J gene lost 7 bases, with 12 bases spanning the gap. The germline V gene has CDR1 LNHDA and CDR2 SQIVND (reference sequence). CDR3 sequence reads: CASSIMAGEQPQHF. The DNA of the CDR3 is TGTGCCAGTAGTATAATGGCAGGGGAACAGCCCCAGCATTTT. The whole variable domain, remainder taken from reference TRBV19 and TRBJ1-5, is DGGITQSPKYLFRKEGQNVTLSCEQNLNHDAMYWYRQDPGQGLRLIYYSQIVNDFQKGDIAEGYSVSREKKESFPLTVTSAQKNPTAFYLCASSIMAGEQPQHFGDGTRLSIL.

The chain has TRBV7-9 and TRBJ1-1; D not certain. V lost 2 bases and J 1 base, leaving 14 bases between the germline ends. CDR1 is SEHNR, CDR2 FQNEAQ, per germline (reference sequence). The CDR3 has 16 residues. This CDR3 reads CASSLIILAGNTEAFF. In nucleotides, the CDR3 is TGTGCCAGCAGCTTAATAATTCTGGCGGGGAACACTGAAGCTTTCTTT.

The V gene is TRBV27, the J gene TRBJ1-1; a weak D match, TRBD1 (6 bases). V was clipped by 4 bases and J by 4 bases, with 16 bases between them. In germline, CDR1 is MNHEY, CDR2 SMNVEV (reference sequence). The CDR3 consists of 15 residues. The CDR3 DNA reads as TGTGCCAGCAGTTCCAACAGGGAGGTGGTCACTGAAGCTTTCTTT. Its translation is CASSSNREVVTEAFF.

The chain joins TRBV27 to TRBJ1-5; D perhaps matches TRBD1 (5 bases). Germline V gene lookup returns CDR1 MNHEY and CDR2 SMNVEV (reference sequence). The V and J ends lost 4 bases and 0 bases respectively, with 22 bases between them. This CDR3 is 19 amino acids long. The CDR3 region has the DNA TGTGCCAGCAGTTCCCGGGGCGCCGAATTCAAGTTTAGCAATCAGCCCCAGCATTTT. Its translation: CASSSRGAEFKFSNQPQHF.

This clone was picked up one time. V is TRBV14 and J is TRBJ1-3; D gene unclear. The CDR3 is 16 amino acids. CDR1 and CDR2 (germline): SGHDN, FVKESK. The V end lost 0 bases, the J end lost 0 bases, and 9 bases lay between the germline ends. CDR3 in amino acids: CASSQDFYISGNTIYF. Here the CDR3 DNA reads TGTGCCAGCAGCCAAGATTTTTACATCTCTGGAAACACCATATATTTT.

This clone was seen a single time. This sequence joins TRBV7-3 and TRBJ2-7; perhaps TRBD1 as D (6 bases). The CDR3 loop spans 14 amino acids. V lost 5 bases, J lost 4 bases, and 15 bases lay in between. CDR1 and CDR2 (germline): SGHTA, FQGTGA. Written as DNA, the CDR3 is TGTGCCAGCAGCCCCTACAGGGTTGGGTACGAGCAGTACTTC. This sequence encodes CASSPYRVGYEQYF.

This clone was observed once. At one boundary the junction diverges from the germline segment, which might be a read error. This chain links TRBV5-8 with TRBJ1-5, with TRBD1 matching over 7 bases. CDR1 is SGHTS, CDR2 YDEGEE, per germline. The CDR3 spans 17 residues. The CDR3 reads CASGLRVVGTGNQPQHF. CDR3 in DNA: TGTGCCAGCGGCTTACGGGTAGTCGGGACAGGCAATCAGCCCCAGCATTTT.

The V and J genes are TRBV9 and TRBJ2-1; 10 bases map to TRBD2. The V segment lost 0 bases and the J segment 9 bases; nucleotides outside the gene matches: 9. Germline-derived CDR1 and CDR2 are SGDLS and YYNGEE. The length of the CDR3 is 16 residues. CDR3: CASSVGLSGGTAEQFF. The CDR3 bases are TGTGCCAGCAGCGTAGGTCTTAGCGGGGGGACGGCTGAGCAGTTCTTC.

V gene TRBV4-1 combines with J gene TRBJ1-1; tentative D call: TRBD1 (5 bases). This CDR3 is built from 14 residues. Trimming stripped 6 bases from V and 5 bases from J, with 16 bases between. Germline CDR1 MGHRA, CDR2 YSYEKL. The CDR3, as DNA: TGCGCCAGCAGGGGGACGGGAAGAGGGACTGAAGCTTTCTTT. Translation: CASRGTGRGTEAFF.

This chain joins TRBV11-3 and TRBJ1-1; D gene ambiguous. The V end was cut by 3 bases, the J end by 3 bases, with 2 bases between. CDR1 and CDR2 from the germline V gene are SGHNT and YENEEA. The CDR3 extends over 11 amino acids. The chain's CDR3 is CASSLHTEAFF. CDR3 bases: TGTGCCAGCAGCTTGCACACTGAAGCTTTCTTT.